This T cell receptor (beta chain) was identified during a study of shared clonotypes between healthy human individuals. Germline V gene data show CDR1 as MDHEN and CDR2 as SYDVKM. The junction had 9 bases not matched to a gene; V was cut back by 4 bases and J by 0 bases. CDR3 length: 17 residues. Concerning this clone: The antigen is unknown.

Study-level findings and limits: Among the subsets, naive ones generally showed larger estimated richness than memory ones. In this cohort, only blood was sampled, and tissue repertoires likely differ.

Sequencing used immunoSEQ multiplex PCR; TCRdb keeps in-frame clones, though not all of them. Of about 110,000 clones in the sample, around 65% were seen once. Sequenced input: memory CD8+ T cells sorted from blood. The subset here: CD45RO+ cells pooled with CCR7-negative TemRA cells. The TCR originated in a woman in her twenties or thirties in good health. The V call is TRBV28, the J call TRBJ2-7, with 10 bases matching TRBD2. In DNA form, the CDR3 reads TGTGCCAGCAGTTCCATTAGGACTAGCGGAAGCTCCTACGAGCAGTACTTC. Its protein product is CASSSIRTSGSSYEQYF.